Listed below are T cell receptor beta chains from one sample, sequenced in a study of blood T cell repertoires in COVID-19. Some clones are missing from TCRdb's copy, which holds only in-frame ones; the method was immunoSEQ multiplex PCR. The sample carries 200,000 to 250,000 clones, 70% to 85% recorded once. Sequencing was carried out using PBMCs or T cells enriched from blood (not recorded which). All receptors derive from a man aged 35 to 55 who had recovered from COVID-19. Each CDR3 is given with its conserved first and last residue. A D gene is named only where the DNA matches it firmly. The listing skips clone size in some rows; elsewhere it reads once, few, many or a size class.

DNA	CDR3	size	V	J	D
TGTGCCAGCAGTTTATGGCGGCAGGGCGAGCAGTACTTC	CASSLWRQGEQYF	-	TRBV28	TRBJ2-7	-
TGTGCCAGCAGCTTAGGTATGAACACTGAAGCTTTCTTT	CASSLGMNTEAFF	-	TRBV7-8	TRBJ1-1	-
TGTGCCAGCTCACCCCAGACAGGGGTATCCAATGAGCAGTTCTTC	CASSPQTGVSNEQFF	once	TRBV18	TRBJ2-1	TRBD1
TGTGCCAGCAGCCCTCGGCGGCTAGCGGGGGCCTCGGGAGATACGCAGTATTTT	CASSPRRLAGASGDTQYF	-	TRBV5-6	TRBJ2-3	TRBD2
TGCGCCAGCAGCCAAGAGGTTCTTACAGGGGGTGAAGCTTTCTTT	CASSQEVLTGGEAFF	-	TRBV4-3	TRBJ1-1	TRBD1
TGCGCCAGCAGCTTGGCCGGGGAAGTCTGGGAAAAACTGTTTTTT	CASSLAGEVWEKLFF	few	TRBV5-1	TRBJ1-4	-
TGTGCCAGCAGCCAAGTTTCAGGGAATTCACCCCTCCACTTT	CASSQVSGNSPLHF	-	TRBV3-1/TRBV3-2	TRBJ1-6	-
TGTGCCAGCAGTTTAGTACCAAGCCCCAATCAGCCCCAGCATTTT	CASSLVPSPNQPQHF	-	TRBV27	TRBJ1-5	-
TGTGCCAGCAGCTTTGGACAGGGAGCGTTTGGAGCTTTCTTT	CASSFGQGAFGAFF	-	TRBV7-2	TRBJ1-1	TRBD1
TGTGCCAGCAGTCTCAGGGGAAGTGAGCAGTTCTTC	CASSLRGSEQFF	-	TRBV2	TRBJ2-1	-
TGTGCCAGCAGTTACCAACAGGGAATTGATCGCTACACCTTC	CASSYQQGIDRYTF	-	TRBV28	TRBJ1-2	-
TGTGCCAGCAGTTTCCCCGGGGGACGACCTTACGAGCAGTACTTC	CASSFPGGRPYEQYF	-	TRBV28	TRBJ2-7	-
TGTGCCAGCAGGCTTCAGGGCTCGGGAAACACCATATATTTT	CASRLQGSGNTIYF	once	TRBV2	TRBJ1-3	-
TGTGCCAGCAGTTCGAGGGGGGTACAGGGGGCTTTCTATGGCTACACCTTC	CASSSRGVQGAFYGYTF	-	TRBV28	TRBJ1-2	TRBD1
TGTGCCAGCAGCTTAGGGGGAGCTTCGGGCGGCTACACCTTC	CASSLGGASGGYTF	-	TRBV7-2	TRBJ1-2	-
TGTGCCAGCTCATCAGCGTACGAGCAGTACTTC	CASSSAYEQYF	-	TRBV2	TRBJ2-7	-
TGTGCCAGCAGTTACTCGGGGACAGGTTACAATGAGCAGTTCTTC	CASSYSGTGYNEQFF	-	TRBV6-5	TRBJ2-1	TRBD1
TGTGCCTGGAGGCGGGGGGGAGGCCGCTCTGGGGCCAACGTCCTGACTTTC	CAWRRGGGRSGANVLTF	-	TRBV30	TRBJ2-6	TRBD2
TGTGCCAGCAGTTTATGGGACATCTCAACTAATGAAAAACTGTTTTTT	CASSLWDISTNEKLFF	once	TRBV28	TRBJ1-4	-
TGCGCCAGCAGTGACTCAGGGGGCCGAGGTGAAAAACTGTTTTTT	CASSDSGGRGEKLFF	-	TRBV10-2	TRBJ1-4	TRBD1
TGTGCCAGCAGCACGACAGGGGACCATGAGCAGTTCTTC	CASSTTGDHEQFF	-	TRBV7-3	TRBJ2-1	TRBD1
TGCGCCAGCAGCCCGGGTGGGGGACTGAGAGAGACCCAGTACTTC	CASSPGGGLRETQYF	once	TRBV5-1	TRBJ2-5	-
TGTGCCAGCAGTACCCCAGGAAGCAATCAGCCCCAGCATTTT	CASSTPGSNQPQHF	-	TRBV28	TRBJ1-5	-
TGCGCCAGCAGCGACGGGACTCAAAATTCACCCCTCCACTTT	CASSDGTQNSPLHF	once	TRBV5-1	TRBJ1-6	-
TGTGCCACCAGTGACGGGACAGGCCATAGCAATCAGCCCCAGCATTTT	CATSDGTGHSNQPQHF	many	TRBV24-1	TRBJ1-5	TRBD1
TGTGCCAGCTCCCGACAGCACAATCAGCCCCAGCATTTT	CASSRQHNQPQHF	-	TRBV18	TRBJ1-5	-
TGTGCTAGTGGTTTGGCCGCAGATACGCAGTATTTT	CASGLAADTQYF	-	TRBV12-5	TRBJ2-3	-
TGTGCCTGGAGTGCCCCTCCACTAGCGGCTTACTACGAACAGTACTTC	CAWSAPPLAAYYEQYF	-	TRBV30	TRBJ2-7	TRBD2
TGTGCCAGCAGCTTAGGGGTAGCCTATAGCTCCTACGAGCAGTACTTC	CASSLGVAYSSYEQYF	-	TRBV11-2	TRBJ2-7	-
TGTGCCAGCAGTCTTACGACAGACACTGAAGCTTTCTTT	CASSLTTDTEAFF	-	TRBV12-3/TRBV12-4	TRBJ1-1	-
TGTGCCAGCTCACCACAGGGGAATGAGCAGTTCTTC	CASSPQGNEQFF	-	TRBV18	TRBJ2-1	-
TGTGCCAGCAGCTTTCAGGGGGAATATGGCTACACCTTC	CASSFQGEYGYTF	-	TRBV5-4	TRBJ1-2	TRBD1
TGTGCCAGCAGACCAGGGCTCTCACCCCTCCACTTT	CASRPGLSPLHF	few	TRBV12-3/TRBV12-4	TRBJ1-6	-